These 22 T cell receptor beta chains originate from one sample sequenced in a study of long-term antiretroviral therapy in people with HIV. Assay version v3.0 of immunoSEQ was used, and it was run at survey level. Generated by immunoSEQ multiplex PCR, the TCRdb table keeps only in-frame clones and is missing some. The sample has around 32,000 clones, 95% to 98% seen once. Here the sequenced sample was unsorted PBMCs, taken 7.6 years after starting antiretroviral therapy. The receptors originated from a man aged 25-45 years with HIV.

The genes are TRBV29-1 and TRBJ2-3; D gene uncertain. This CDR3 region has 14 residues. The V end lost 3 bases, the J end lost 5 bases, and 15 bases lay between the germline ends. Germline assignment: CDR1 SQVTM and CDR2 ANQGSEA. CDR3 sequence reads: CSVELTHTGDTQYF. The CDR3 region has the DNA TGCAGCGTTGAGTTAACACACACGGGAGATACGCAGTATTTT.

The chain couples TRBV6-1 to TRBJ2-7; D remains ambiguous. V was clipped by 3 bases and J by 3 bases, with 12 bases between them. Looked up from germline, CDR1 is MNHNS and CDR2 is SASEGT. This CDR3 contains 14 residues. CDR3 coding DNA: TGTGCCAGCAGTGATGTTCTAGGGATCTACGAGCAGTACTTC. Protein product: CASSDVLGIYEQYF.

This chain links TRBV5-1 with TRBJ2-1; D is possibly TRBD2 (5 bases). This CDR3 is built from 15 residues. Germline CDR1 and CDR2: SGHRS and YFSETQ. V was pared by 2 bases and J by 5 bases, with 14 bases between. CDR3 loop: CASSLGLLLDNEQFF. CDR3 coding DNA: TGCGCCAGCAGCTTAGGACTTTTGTTGGACAATGAGCAGTTCTTC.

The chain couples TRBV5-1 to TRBJ2-3; 7 nucleotides align to TRBD1. The V gene's germline CDR1 is SGHRS and CDR2 YFSETQ. The CDR3 runs 16 residues. The V gene end was trimmed by 6 bases and the J gene end by 1 base; junction bases not matched to a gene: 11. The CDR3 region is CASTLIQGPGTDTQYF. The DNA of the CDR3 is TGCGCCAGCACCTTAATACAGGGGCCTGGCACAGATACGCAGTATTTT.

The J gene is TRBJ1-1, the V gene TRBV6-6; D is undetermined. The V gene lost 6 bases and the J gene lost 6 bases, with 11 bases spanning the gap. Germline V gene data show CDR1 as MNHNY and CDR2 as SVGAGI (reference sequence). The CDR3 is 12 amino acids. CDR3 DNA sequence: TGTGCCAGCAGCCTCGGGTTCTCTGAAGCTTTCTTT. Its translation is CASSLGFSEAFF.

V usage is TRBV7-9 and J usage is TRBJ1-2, with a possible D match to TRBD1 (6 bases). The CDR3 is 17 residues long. Germline V CDR1 and CDR2: SEHNR, FQNEAQ (reference sequence). V shed 5 bases and J shed 0 bases, with 19 bases lying between them. The CDR3: CASSPAPQGVANYGYTF. The CDR3 DNA sequence: TGTGCCAGCAGCCCTGCCCCACAGGGAGTAGCTAACTATGGCTACACCTTC.

This rearrangement joins TRBV4-3 to TRBJ1-4; D gene ambiguous. CDR1 is LGHNA and CDR2 is YSLEER in the germline V gene. This CDR3 is 14 amino acids long. V was shortened by 0 bases and J by 10 bases, with 12 bases between the two germline ends. CDR3 bases: TGCGCCAGCAGCCAAGATCGTAGGCTCCCAAAACTGTTTTTT. Protein: CASSQDRRLPKLFF.

This chain uses TRBV6-6 with TRBJ2-7; D uncertain. V was cut by 4 bases and J by 2 bases, with 18 bases left in between. Germline V gene lookup returns CDR1 MNHNY and CDR2 SVGAGI (reference sequence). There are 16 residues in the CDR3. The CDR3 bases are TGTGCCAGCAGTTCGCCCCGCGAGGACGAGACCTACGAGCAGTACTTC. Translating gives CASSSPREDETYEQYF.

This chain links TRBV4-1 with TRBJ2-7, with TRBD1 matching 12 bases. This CDR3 contains 16 residues. The germline gives CDR1 MGHRA, CDR2 YSYEKL. The V and J ends lost 2 bases and 6 bases, in that order; junction bases with no gene match: 8. The CDR3 loop is CASSQYIGTGGVEQYF. The CDR3 region has the DNA TGCGCCAGCAGCCAATATATCGGGACAGGGGGCGTCGAGCAGTACTTC.

This chain links TRBV4-2 with TRBJ2-3; the D is unclear. CDR1 and CDR2 from the germline V gene are LGHNA and YNFKEQ. This CDR3 region has 16 residues. Trimming removed 3 bases at V and 3 bases at J, with 16 bases between. CDR3 residues: CASSQETPPRTDTQYF. CDR3 sequence (DNA): TGTGCCAGCAGCCAGGAGACCCCCCCCAGGACAGATACGCAGTATTTT.

Concerning this clone itself: Other DNA sequences in the same sample also yield this CDR3. The rearrangement uses TRBV6-5 and TRBJ2-7, with 9 bases identical to TRBD1. In germline, CDR1 is MNHEY, CDR2 SVGAGI. The CDR3 totals 13 residues. Trimming took 5 bases from V and 3 from J; bases not matched to a gene: 2. The CDR3 coding sequence is TGTGCCAGCAGTCTGGGACAGGGCTACGAGCAGTACTTC. Its protein product is CASSLGQGYEQYF.

The rearrangement joins TRBV11-2 to TRBJ1-1; tentative D call: TRBD1 (5 bases). The CDR3 consists of 13 residues. V was pared by 1 base and J by 7 bases, with 10 bases between. CDR1 and CDR2 (germline): SGHAT, FQNNGV. As DNA, the CDR3 is TGTGCCAGCAGCTTAGGGGGGTCCCTTGAAGCTTTCTTT. Amino acids: CASSLGGSLEAFF.

This clone was observed a single time. The chain uses TRBV30 and TRBJ2-3, with unresolved D. CDR3 size: 11 residues. V was clipped by 5 bases and J by 2 bases, with 5 bases between them. Germline lookup yields CDR1 GTSNPN and CDR2 SVGIG (reference sequence). The CDR3 loop reads CAWRYTDTQYF. The CDR3 nucleotides read TGTGCCTGGCGTTACACAGATACGCAGTATTTT.

The chain couples TRBV27 to TRBJ2-1; D is possibly TRBD1 (5 bases). CDR1 MNHEY and CDR2 SMNVEV come from the germline V gene (reference sequence). Trimming stripped 5 bases from V and 2 bases from J, with 13 bases between. The CDR3 extends over 15 amino acids. The CDR3 sequence: CASSIQLDTYNEQFF. CDR3 sequence (DNA): TGTGCCAGCAGTATCCAGTTGGACACCTACAATGAGCAGTTCTTC.

The chain carries TRBV13 and TRBJ1-1; weak D call: TRBD1 (6 bases). CDR3 length: 12 amino acids. V lost 5 bases and J 4 bases, leaving 8 bases between the germline ends. Germline V gene data show CDR1 as PRHDT and CDR2 as FYEKMQ (reference sequence). The CDR3 is CASSEGGTEAFF. DNA for the CDR3: TGTGCCAGCAGCGAGGGGGGCACTGAAGCTTTCTTT.

The chain joins TRBV28 to TRBJ2-7; 9 bases line up with TRBD1. V was clipped by 6 bases and J by 2 bases; unmatched bases: 8. The CDR3 consists of 15 residues. Germline V CDR1 and CDR2: MDHEN, SYDVKM. The DNA of the CDR3 is TGTGCCAGCAGCCCCGCCGGGACAGGGACCTACGAGCAGTACTTC. This translates into CASSPAGTGTYEQYF.

The J gene is TRBJ2-3, the V gene TRBV12-5; TRBD2 aligns across 13 bases. V lost 6 bases and J lost 4; bases outside the gene matches: 7. Germline values: CDR1 LGHNT, CDR2 FRNRAP. This CDR3 region has 16 residues. The DNA for the CDR3 is TGTGCTAGTGGGCCAACTAGCGGGAGGGACCCAGATACGCAGTATTTT. This translates into CASGPTSGRDPDTQYF.

The J gene is TRBJ2-3, the V gene TRBV7-2, with 13 nucleotides matching TRBD2. The V gene's germline CDR1 is SGHTA and CDR2 FQGNSA. The CDR3 runs 15 residues. J gave up 9 bases and V 5 bases, and 8 bases lay outside the gene matches. The CDR3 region is CASSPLTSGGATQYF. In nucleotides, the CDR3 is TGTGCCAGCAGCCCCTTAACTAGCGGGGGGGCCACGCAGTATTTT.

J is TRBJ2-5 and V is TRBV4-1; perhaps D is TRBD1 or TRBD2 (5 bases each). V dropped 4 bases and J dropped 5 bases, with 14 bases sitting between them. The CDR3 contains 14 residues. Germline loops: CDR1 MGHRA, CDR2 YSYEKL. As DNA, the CDR3 is TGCGCCAGCAGCCCGCGGACGGGGCTGGAGACCCAGTACTTC. Amino acid sequence: CASSPRTGLETQYF.

The chain combines TRBV4-3 with TRBJ2-7, with D perhaps assigned TRBD1 or TRBD2 (5 bases each). This CDR3 region has 15 residues. V was shortened by 0 bases and J by 3 bases, with 12 bases between the two germline ends. From germline, CDR1 is LGHNA and CDR2 YSLEER. In DNA, the CDR3 is TGCGCCAGCAGCCAAGATTCGGCAGGGAGCTACGAGCAGTACTTC. It encodes CASSQDSAGSYEQYF.

The V and J genes are TRBV7-9 and TRBJ2-2; no definite D call. CDR1 SEHNR and CDR2 FQNEAQ come from the germline V gene (reference sequence). The ends were cut back, 10 bases at V and 7 bases at J, with 10 bases in the middle. The CDR3 has 11 amino acids. Written as DNA, the CDR3 is TGTGCCACGCTTTTAAACGGGGAGCTGTTTTTT. The encoded protein is CATLLNGELFF.

Concerning this clone itself: One end of the junction is discordant with germline, which a read error may explain. The chain couples TRBV7-7 to TRBJ2-5, with D perhaps matching TRBD2 (6 bases). This CDR3 spans 15 amino acids. Germline V gives CDR1 SSHAT, CDR2 FNYEAQ (reference sequence). As DNA, the CDR3 is TGTGCTAGCAGCCCCCGTCCGGCCCTGGGGGGGACCCAGTACTTC. Its translation: CASSPRPALGGTQYF.